The T cell receptor beta chain described here comes from a study of T-cell reconstitution after alpha-beta-depleted transplantation in children. General observations from the study: Day-60 TCRbeta diversity that was high in some patients was derived from surviving recipient T cells and thymic progenitors. One year after transplant, T-cell counts and diversity came mostly from newly produced T cells.

Between the trimmed V and J ends, which lost 2 bases and 1 base, there was a span of 10 bases. This CDR3 has 15 residues. Germline values: CDR1 SGHKS, CDR2 YYEKEE (reference sequence). This clonotype was observed many times. The antigen is undetermined. Unique molecular identifiers were used in preparing the TCRbeta library. TCRdb processed the PCR reads anew with MiXCR; each CDR3 protein has one entry. This table holds roughly 670,000 distinct CDR3 sequences, around 14% found once. The sequenced sample was PBMCs, obtained before TCRalphabeta/CD19-depleted stem cell transplant. This sequence originates from a girl between 2 and 10 years old with congenital amegakaryocytic thrombocytopenia, due to receive a stem cell transplant. The chain recombines TRBV5-5 with TRBJ2-1; tentatively, D is TRBD2 (6 bases). CDR3 coding DNA: TGTGCCAGCAGCTTCCGACTAGAATCCTACAATGAGCAGTTCTTC. Its protein is CASSFRLESYNEQFF. Supplemented by reference TRBV5-5 and TRBJ2-1, the full variable domain reads DAGVTQSPTHLIKTRGQQVTLRCSPISGHKSVSWYQQVLGQGPQFIFQYYEKEERGRGNFPDRFSARQFPNYSSELNVNALLLGDSALYLCASSFRLESYNEQFFGPGTRLTVL.